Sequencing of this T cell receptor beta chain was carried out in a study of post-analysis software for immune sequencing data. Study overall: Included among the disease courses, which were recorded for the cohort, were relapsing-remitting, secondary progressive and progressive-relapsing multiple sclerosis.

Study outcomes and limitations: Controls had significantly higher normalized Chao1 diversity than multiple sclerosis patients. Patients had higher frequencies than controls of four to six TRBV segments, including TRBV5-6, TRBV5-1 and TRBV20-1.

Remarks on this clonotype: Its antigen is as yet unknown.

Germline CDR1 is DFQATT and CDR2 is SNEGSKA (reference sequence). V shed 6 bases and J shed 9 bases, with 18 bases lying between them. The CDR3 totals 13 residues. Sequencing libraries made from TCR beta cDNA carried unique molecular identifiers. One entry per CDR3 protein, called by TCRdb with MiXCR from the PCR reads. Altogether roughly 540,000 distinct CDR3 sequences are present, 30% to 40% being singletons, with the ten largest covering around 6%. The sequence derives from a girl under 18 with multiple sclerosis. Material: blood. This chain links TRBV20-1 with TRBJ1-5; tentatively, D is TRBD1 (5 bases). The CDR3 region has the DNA TGCAGTGCCCCAGTGGGGACCCAGCGGCCCCAGCATTTT. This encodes CSAPVGTQRPQHF.